What follows are 14 T cell receptor beta chains derived from one specimen sequenced in a study of shared clonotypes between healthy human individuals. This table comes from immunoSEQ multiplex PCR, and its TCRdb copy is limited to in-frame clones, with some not included. The data hold 800,000 to 950,000 clones, with roughly 96% observed a single time. As defined, naive CD8 cells were CD45RO-negative and positively selected for CCR7, with terminally differentiated effector memory CD45RA+ cells excluded. The sample taken for sequencing was naive CD8+ T cells sorted from blood. The receptors derive from a man in his thirties or forties in good health.

The V call is TRBV13, the J call TRBJ2-1, with 12 bases fitting TRBD2. The germline gives CDR1 PRHDT, CDR2 FYEKMQ (reference sequence). Trimming took 3 bases from V and 0 from J; bases not matched to a gene: 6. The CDR3 is made up of 18 amino acids. CDR3 sequence reads: CASSFGASGRVSYNEQFF. As DNA, the CDR3 is TGTGCCAGCAGCTTCGGGGCTAGCGGGAGGGTCTCCTACAATGAGCAGTTCTTC.

V usage is TRBV18 and J usage is TRBJ1-4, with D uncertain. The V gene lost 5 bases and the J gene lost 3 bases, with 19 bases spanning the gap. The CDR3 is made up of 17 amino acids. CDR1 is KGHSH, CDR2 LQKENI, per germline. CDR3 in DNA: TGTGCCAGCTCAACGAAGCCATATGGAGGCGCTAATGAAAAACTGTTTTTT. Translation: CASSTKPYGGANEKLFF.

V is TRBV20-1 and J is TRBJ1-1; D remains ambiguous. This CDR3 contains 11 residues. V lost 4 bases, J lost 1 base, and 4 bases lay in between. Germline V lookup: CDR1 DFQATT, CDR2 SNEGSKA (reference sequence). The CDR3, as DNA: TGCAGTGCTAAACCGAACACTGAAGCTTTCTTT. Translated, it gives CSAKPNTEAFF.

The chain has TRBV5-5 and TRBJ2-1; 14 nucleotides match TRBD2. V was clipped by 3 bases and J by 9 bases; unmatched bases: 8. This CDR3 comprises 16 residues. CDR1 is SGHKS and CDR2 is YYEKEE in the germline V gene (reference sequence). Here the CDR3 reads CASSSTSGRALIEQFF. DNA of the CDR3: TGTGCCAGCAGCTCGACTAGCGGGAGGGCCTTAATTGAGCAGTTCTTC.

The chain combines TRBV4-1 with TRBJ2-5; D remains ambiguous. This CDR3 is built from 13 residues. Per germline, CDR1 MGHRA and CDR2 YSYEKL. The germline V and J ends were trimmed by 4 bases and 3 bases, with 9 bases remaining between them. CDR3 amino acids: CASSLKLKETQYF. The CDR3 bases are TGCGCCAGCAGCCTAAAACTCAAAGAGACCCAGTACTTC.

The chain uses TRBV11-2 and TRBJ2-3; D uncertain. With 5 bases removed from V and 6 bases from J, the gap between germline ends came to 9 bases. In germline, CDR1 is SGHAT, CDR2 FQNNGV. The CDR3 has 12 residues. CDR3 sequence reads: CASSLNSDTQYF. The CDR3 nucleotides read TGTGCCAGCAGCCTAAATTCCGATACGCAGTATTTT.

This rearrangement joins TRBV5-8 to TRBJ1-5, with a possible D match to TRBD1 (5 bases). The germline V and J ends were trimmed by 4 bases and 5 bases, with 16 bases remaining between them. Germline V lookup: CDR1 SGHTS, CDR2 YDEGEE. The CDR3 has 15 residues. The CDR3 bases are TGTGCCAGCAGCCCCCTCGGGGGATCCTATCAGCCCCAGCATTTT. It yields the protein CASSPLGGSYQPQHF.

This sequence joins TRBV7-2 and TRBJ2-2, with 9 bases that match TRBD2. There are 16 residues in the CDR3. Unmatched junction bases numbered 8, after V lost 2 bases and J lost 7 bases. Germline V lookup: CDR1 SGHTA, CDR2 FQGNSA. The chain's CDR3 is CASSLTVAGVLGELFF. The CDR3 region has the DNA TGTGCCAGCAGCTTAACGGTAGCGGGAGTTCTCGGGGAGCTGTTTTTT.

The chain uses TRBV7-9 and TRBJ2-7; 8 nucleotides match TRBD1. Germline V lookup: CDR1 SEHNR, CDR2 FQNEAQ (reference sequence). This CDR3 contains 16 residues. With 4 bases clipped from V and 5 bases from J, the junction kept 13 bases outside the gene matches. CDR3 in amino acids: CASSSSRLTRGHEQYF. DNA of the CDR3: TGTGCCAGCAGCTCCTCCCGCCTTACCAGGGGGCACGAGCAGTACTTC.

The genes are TRBV5-1 and TRBJ2-1, with 7 positions matching TRBD2. The germline V gene has CDR1 SGHRS and CDR2 YFSETQ. The CDR3 covers 15 residues. The V gene end was trimmed by 5 bases and the J gene end by 3 bases; junction bases not matched to a gene: 8. CDR3 DNA sequence: TGCGCCAGCAGTGACTGGTCGGGAGGCTACAATGAGCAGTTCTTC. Protein product: CASSDWSGGYNEQFF.

This chain uses TRBV29-1 with TRBJ2-3; D remains ambiguous. This CDR3 region has 13 residues. V gave up 0 bases and J gave up 3 bases, with 7 bases separating them. The germline gives CDR1 SQVTM, CDR2 ANQGSEA. The CDR3 DNA sequence: TGCAGCGTTGAAGATCTCAGGACAGATACGCAGTATTTT. Protein sequence: CSVEDLRTDTQYF.

The chain couples TRBV11-2 to TRBJ2-1; D is undetermined. With 5 bases removed from V and 9 bases from J, the gap between germline ends came to 17 bases. Germline CDR1 SGHAT, CDR2 FQNNGV. The CDR3 runs to 14 residues. CDR3 in DNA: TGTGCCAGCAGCCCAACCAATCTAGGAAGTGAGCAGTTCTTC. It yields the protein CASSPTNLGSEQFF. The variable domain in full, with the rest retrieved from reference TRBV11-2 and TRBJ2-1, is EAGVAQSPRYKIIEKRQSVAFWCNPISGHATLYWYQQILGQGPKLLIQFQNNGVVDDSQLPKDRFSAERLKGVDSTLKIQPAKLEDSAVYLCASSPTNLGSEQFFGPGTRLTVL.

The chain employs TRBV27 and TRBJ2-1; D remains unclear. The CDR3 runs 14 residues. V lost 1 base, J lost 10 bases, and 14 bases lay in between. Germline V gene lookup returns CDR1 MNHEY and CDR2 SMNVEV (reference sequence). The CDR3 sequence is CASSLLDLREEQFF. CDR3 in DNA: TGTGCCAGCAGTTTATTAGACCTTAGAGAAGAGCAGTTCTTC.

CDR3 in DNA: TGCAGCGTTGGATCGCTAGCGTGGGGTAATGAGCAGTTCTTC. This gives the protein CSVGSLAWGNEQFF. The chain employs TRBV29-1 and TRBJ2-1; perhaps TRBD2 as D (6 bases). Germline loops: CDR1 SQVTM, CDR2 ANQGSEA. V dropped 4 bases and J dropped 7 bases, with 17 bases sitting between them. The CDR3 is 14 amino acids.